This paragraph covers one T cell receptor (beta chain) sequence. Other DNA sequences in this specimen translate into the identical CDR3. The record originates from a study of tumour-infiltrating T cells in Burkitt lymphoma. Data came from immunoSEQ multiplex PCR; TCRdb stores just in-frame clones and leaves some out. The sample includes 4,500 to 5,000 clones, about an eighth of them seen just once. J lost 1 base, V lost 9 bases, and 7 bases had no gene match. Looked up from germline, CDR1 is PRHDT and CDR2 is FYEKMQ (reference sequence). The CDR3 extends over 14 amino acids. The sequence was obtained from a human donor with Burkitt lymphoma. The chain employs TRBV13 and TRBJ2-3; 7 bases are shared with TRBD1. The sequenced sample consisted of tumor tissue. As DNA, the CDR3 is TGTGCCAGTAGCCTTGGACAGGGCACAGATACGCAGTATTTT. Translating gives CASSLGQGTDTQYF.